This TCR beta chain was found in a study of CD8+CD57+ T cells in acquired aplastic anemia. Overall study results and limits: The number of CD8+ CDR3 sequences shared by patients and controls was under 35.

This clonotype occurred many times. Its matching antigen is unknown. All patients picked for sequencing had shown, by flow cytometry, an expansion of CD8+CD57+ cells. V dropped 5 bases and J dropped 3 bases, with 8 bases sitting between them. The CDR3 is 11 residues long. Per germline, CDR1 SQVTM and CDR2 ANQGSEA. Genomic DNA provided the template from which TCR beta VDJ and CDR3 profiles were obtained. TCRdb re-called the reads with MiXCR, one entry per CDR3 protein. The repertoire holds about 190,000 distinct CDR3 sequences, with around half as singletons. The chain employs TRBV29-1 and TRBJ2-7, with a tentative D call TRBD1 (5 bases). The clonotype originates from a human donor with aplastic anemia. What was sequenced was sorted CD4+, CD8+, or CD8+CD57+ T cells (not recorded which) from PBMCs. CDR3 region: CSVYRNYEQYF. The CDR3 DNA follows: TGCAGCGTTTACAGGAACTACGAGCAGTACTTC.